This TCR beta chain was retrieved from a study of blood T cell repertoires in COVID-19. About the research overall: In each case, the material was cDNA or gDNA derived from T cells, B-cell-depleted T cells, or PBMCs.

CDR3 size: 17 residues. Germline V gene sequence: CDR1 MNHNS, CDR2 SASEGT. V dropped 1 base and J dropped 8; count of bases not matched to a gene: 13. The data were produced by immunoSEQ multiplex PCR, yet TCRdb's version contains in-frame clones alone and is incomplete. The sample has around 260,000 clones, around 90% seen once; the top ten hold approximately 4%. J is TRBJ1-2 and V is TRBV6-1, with 10 bases matching TRBD1. The sample consisted of peripheral blood. The sequence was obtained from a man aged 60-69 years who had recovered from COVID-19. CDR3 coding DNA: TGTGCCAGCAGTGAAGTTGGGACAGGGGTGCTTTCGGGCGGCTACACCTTC. Amino acid sequence: CASSEVGTGVLSGGYTF.